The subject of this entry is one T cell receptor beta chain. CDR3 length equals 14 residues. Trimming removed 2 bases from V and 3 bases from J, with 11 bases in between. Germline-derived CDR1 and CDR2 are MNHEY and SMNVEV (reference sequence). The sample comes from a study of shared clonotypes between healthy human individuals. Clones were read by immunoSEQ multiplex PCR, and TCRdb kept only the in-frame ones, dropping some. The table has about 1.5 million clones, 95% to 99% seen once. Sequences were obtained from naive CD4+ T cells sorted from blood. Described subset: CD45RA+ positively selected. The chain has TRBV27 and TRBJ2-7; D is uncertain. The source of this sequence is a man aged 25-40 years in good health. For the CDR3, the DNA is TGTGCCAGCAGTTTACGGGTAGATTACTACGAGCAGTACTTC. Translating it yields CASSLRVDYYEQYF.